The rows below give T cell receptor beta chains drawn from one sample of a study of control samples from healthy donors and cancer patients. TCRdb's copy holds only in-frame clones and misses some; the assay was immunoSEQ multiplex PCR. The sample has 100,000 to 150,000 clones, under 95% seen once. The sequenced material came from blood. The source of these receptors is a young man in good health. The CDR3 runs from the conserved cysteine through the conserved F or W. D genes are given only for firm matches. Clone size, where shown, is once, few, many, or a class for clones that have expanded.

.	TRBJ2-2	.	TRBV5-1	CASSFRGPITGELFF	TGCGCCAGCAGCTTCCGGGGGCCGATCACCGGGGAGCTGTTTTTT
.	TRBJ2-5	.	TRBV7-8	CASSRGAQETQYF	TGTGCCAGCAGCCGAGGCGCTCAAGAGACCCAGTACTTC
once	TRBJ1-6	TRBD1	TRBV7-9	CASSADRGHSPLHF	TGTGCCAGCAGCGCTGACAGGGGGCATTCACCCCTCCACTTT
.	TRBJ1-1	.	TRBV29-1	CSVEDEWSAFF	TGCAGCGTTGAAGATGAGTGGTCTGCTTTCTTT
.	TRBJ2-3	.	TRBV7-3	CASSFLNTDTQYF	TGTGCCAGCAGCTTCCTTAACACAGATACGCAGTATTTT
.	TRBJ2-7	.	TRBV2	CASSENLEQYF	TGTGCCAGCAGTGAAAACCTCGAGCAGTACTTC
.	TRBJ2-2	.	TRBV6-5	CASRPDPAGGELFF	TGTGCCAGCAGACCGGACCCGGCGGGCGGGGAGCTGTTTTTT
once	TRBJ1-2	TRBD1	TRBV3-1/TRBV3-2	CASSRDRFNYGYTF	TGTGCCAGCAGCCGGGACAGGTTTAACTATGGCTACACCTTC
.	TRBJ1-2	.	TRBV6-1	CASSEYTAPNYGYTF	TGTGCCAGCAGTGAATATACAGCTCCTAACTATGGCTACACCTTC
.	TRBJ1-1	.	TRBV6-1	CASSEGRQMNTEAFF	TGTGCCAGCAGTGAGGGGAGGCAGATGAACACTGAAGCTTTCTTT
.	TRBJ2-1	.	TRBV7-3	CASSLGPVGASINEQFF	TGTGCCAGCAGCTTAGGGCCCGTAGGGGCCTCAATCAATGAGCAGTTCTTC
.	TRBJ1-3	.	TRBV18	CASSPPWAYSGNTIYF	TGTGCCAGCTCACCACCGTGGGCCTACTCTGGAAACACCATATATTTT
.	TRBJ1-1	.	TRBV6-2/TRBV6-3	CASSYSVNTEAFF	TGTGCCAGCAGTTACTCTGTGAACACTGAAGCTTTCTTT
.	TRBJ2-6	.	TRBV24-1	CATSAGGVLTF	TGTGCCACCAGTGCCGGGGGAGTCCTGACTTTC
once	TRBJ1-2	.	TRBV4-2	CASSHETANYGYTF	TGTGCCAGCAGCCACGAGACCGCTAACTATGGCTACACCTTC
.	TRBJ2-1	.	TRBV11-2	CASSLDTGVADEQFF	TGTGCCAGCAGCTTAGATACTGGAGTTGCCGATGAGCAGTTCTTC
.	TRBJ2-3	.	TRBV5-6	CASSLLRAASTDTQYF	TGTGCCAGCAGCTTGTTACGGGCAGCTAGCACAGATACGCAGTATTTT
.	TRBJ1-1	.	TRBV19	CASSMGGSLDTEAFF	TGTGCCAGTAGTATGGGTGGTTCGTTGGACACTGAAGCTTTCTTT
.	TRBJ1-2	.	TRBV25-1	CASSVGGGYTF	TGTGCCAGCAGTGTCGGGGGAGGCTACACCTTC
.	TRBJ1-3	.	TRBV4-1	CASSPTQNENTIYF	TGCGCCAGCAGCCCGACACAAAATGAAAACACCATATATTTT
.	TRBJ2-1	.	TRBV5-4	CASKESEAVVNEQFF	TGTGCCAGCAAGGAATCCGAAGCAGTAGTCAATGAGCAGTTCTTC
.	TRBJ2-1	.	TRBV12-3/TRBV12-4	CASSGRGYNEQFF	TGTGCCAGCAGTGGTAGGGGGTACAATGAGCAGTTCTTC
.	TRBJ1-6	.	TRBV19	CASREDSSYNSPLHF	TGTGCCAGTAGAGAGGATAGCTCCTATAATTCACCCCTCCACTTT
.	TRBJ1-5	TRBD1	TRBV2	CASSVRGSNQPQHF	TGTGCCAGCAGTGTCAGGGGGAGCAATCAGCCCCAGCATTTT
.	TRBJ1-1	.	TRBV5-1	CASSLRRDTEAFF	TGCGCCAGCAGCTTGAGGCGGGACACTGAAGCTTTCTTT
.	TRBJ2-7	.	TRBV7-9	CASSLAQLSYEQYF	TGTGCCAGCAGCTTGGCCCAGTTGTCCTACGAGCAGTACTTC
.	TRBJ2-7	.	TRBV4-2	CASSQEPLPGVYEQYF	TGTGCCAGCAGCCAAGAGCCACTCCCTGGTGTCTACGAGCAGTACTTC
.	TRBJ1-1	TRBD1	TRBV29-1	CSVAGGISAFF	TGCAGCGTTGCAGGGGGCATTTCGGCTTTCTTT
.	TRBJ1-3	.	TRBV6-5	CASSWGLSGNTIYF	TGTGCCAGCAGCTGGGGTTTAAGTGGAAACACCATATATTTT